Listed below are T cell receptor beta chains from one sample, sequenced in a study of blood T cells in healthy people across ages. TCRdb redid the calling of the 5' RACE reads with MiXCR, one entry per CDR3 protein. Of roughly 1,700,000 distinct CDR3 sequences in the sample, 28% were seen once. The sequenced sample was blood. Source of these receptors: a woman aged 25 to 45 in good health. The CDR3 runs from the conserved cysteine through the conserved F or W. D genes are given only for firm matches. Size tells how often a clone was seen (once, few, many) or the class of an expanded clone, and some rows leave it out.

>TRBJ2-1|TRBV11-2|TRBD2|few|17
CASSLDETSGKYNEQFF
TGTGCCAGCAGCTTAGATGAGACTAGCGGGAAATACAATGAGCAGTTCTTC
>TRBJ2-5|TRBV11-2|.|.|12
CASSPGHHEQDF
TGTGCCAGCAGCCCGGGACATCACGAGCAGGACTTC
>TRBJ2-1|TRBV7-2|TRBD2|.|17
CASSPGPGTSRYNEQFF
TGTGCCAGCAGCCCAGGGCCCGGGACTAGTAGGTACAATGAGCAGTTCTTC
>TRBJ2-3|TRBV5-1|.|once|15
CASSARDGSTDTQYF
TGCGCCAGCAGCGCCCGGGACGGAAGCACAGATACGCAGTATTTT
>TRBJ2-7|TRBV6-2/TRBV6-3|.|few|15
CASSSPPQSSYEQYF
TGTGCCAGCAGTTCACCCCCACAGAGCTCCTACGAGCAGTACTTC
>TRBJ1-1|TRBV20-1|.|.|15
CSASSRGWVRTEAFF
TGCAGTGCTAGCTCGCGGGGGTGGGTAAGGACTGAAGCTTTCTTT
>TRBJ2-7|TRBV29-1|TRBD1|many|13
CSVVRDRGDEQYF
TGCAGCGTTGTCCGGGACAGGGGCGACGAGCAGTACTTC
>TRBJ1-2|TRBV3-1|TRBD1|.|13
CAGSSQGDYGYTF
TGTGCCGGCAGCTCCCAGGGGGACTATGGCTACACCTTC
>TRBJ2-3|TRBV5-1|TRBD2|.|19
CASSLLLAGDHWDTDTQYF
TGCGCCAGCAGCTTGCTCCTAGCGGGGGACCATTGGGACACAGATACGCAGTATTTT
>TRBJ2-3|TRBV5-1|.|many|14
CASTQQGSTDTQYF
TGCGCCAGCACCCAACAGGGAAGCACAGATACGCAGTATTTT
>TRBJ1-2|TRBV5-1|.|.|14
CASSRQGRLYGYTF
TGCGCCAGCAGCCGGCAGGGTAGATTGTATGGCTACACCTTC
>TRBJ2-5|TRBV29-1|.|few|13
CSVEGLVQEPQYF
TGCAGCGTTGAAGGACTAGTTCAAGAGCCCCAGTACTTC
>TRBJ2-7|TRBV7-8|.|many|14
CASSLQLSSYEQYF
TGTGCCAGCAGCTTACAGCTGTCCTCCTACGAGCAGTACTTC
>TRBJ2-3|TRBV12-3/TRBV12-4|.|many|13
CASMATVTDTQYF
TGTGCCAGCATGGCGACGGTTACAGATACGCAGTATTTT
>TRBJ2-1|TRBV28|TRBD1|few|15
CASSLQGASYNERFF
TGTGCCAGCAGTTTACAGGGGGCGTCGTACAATGAGCGGTTCTTC
>TRBJ1-4|TRBV5-5|.|.|15
CASSGRDTANEKLFF
TGTGCCAGCAGCGGCCGGGACACCGCTAATGAAAAACTGTTTTTT
>TRBJ2-3|TRBV18|TRBD2|once|16
CASSPPTSGDGDTQYF
TGTGCCAGCTCACCACCAACTAGCGGGGACGGAGATACGCAGTATTTT
>TRBJ2-6|TRBV12-3/TRBV12-4|TRBD1|.|15
CASRVQGAGANVLTF
TGTGCCAGCAGGGTCCAGGGGGCTGGGGCCAACGTCCTGACTTTC
>TRBJ2-3|TRBV24-1|TRBD1|few|16
CATSDAGQGKPGTQYF
TGTGCCACCAGTGATGCGGGACAGGGAAAACCCGGTACGCAGTATTTT
>TRBJ2-3|TRBV6-6|.|few|17
CASRYSGGTGGKNTQYF
TGTGCCAGCAGATACTCGGGAGGTACAGGGGGTAAAAATACGCAGTATTTT
>TRBJ2-5|TRBV7-2|.|many|15
CASSLVLARGETQYF
TGTGCCAGCAGCTTGGTTCTAGCGCGAGGGGAGACCCAGTACTTC
>TRBJ1-2|TRBV7-2|.|few|13
CASSLLALYGYTF
TGTGCCAGCAGCTTATTGGCGCTCTATGGCTACACCTTC
>TRBJ1-2|TRBV2|TRBD1|.|13
CASTGGQGVGYTF
TGTGCCAGCACCGGGGGACAGGGCGTAGGCTACACCTTC
>TRBJ2-5|TRBV10-3|.|.|15
CAISTQGNDYNEQYF
TGTGCCATCAGTACGCAGGGGAACGATTACAATGAGCAGTACTTC